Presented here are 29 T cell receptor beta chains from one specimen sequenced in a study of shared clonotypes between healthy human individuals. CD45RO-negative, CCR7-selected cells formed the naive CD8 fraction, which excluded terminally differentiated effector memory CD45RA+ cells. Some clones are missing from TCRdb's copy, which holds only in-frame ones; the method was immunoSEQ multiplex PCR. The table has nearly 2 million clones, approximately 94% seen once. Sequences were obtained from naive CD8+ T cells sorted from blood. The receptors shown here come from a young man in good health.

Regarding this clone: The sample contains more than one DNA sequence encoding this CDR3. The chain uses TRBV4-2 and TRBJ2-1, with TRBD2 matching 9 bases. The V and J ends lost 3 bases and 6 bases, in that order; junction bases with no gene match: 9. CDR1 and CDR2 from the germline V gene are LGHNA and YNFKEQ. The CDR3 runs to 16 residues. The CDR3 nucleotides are TGTGCCAGCAGCCAGGCCGTAGCGGGGGAGAGCAATGAGCAGTTCTTC. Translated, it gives CASSQAVAGESNEQFF.

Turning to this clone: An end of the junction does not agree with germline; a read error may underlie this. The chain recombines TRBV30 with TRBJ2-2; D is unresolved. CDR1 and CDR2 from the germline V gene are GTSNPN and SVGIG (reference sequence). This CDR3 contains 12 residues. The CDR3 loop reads CAWSENAGELFF. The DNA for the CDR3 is TGTGCCTGGAGTGAGAACGCCGGGGAGCTGTTTTTT.

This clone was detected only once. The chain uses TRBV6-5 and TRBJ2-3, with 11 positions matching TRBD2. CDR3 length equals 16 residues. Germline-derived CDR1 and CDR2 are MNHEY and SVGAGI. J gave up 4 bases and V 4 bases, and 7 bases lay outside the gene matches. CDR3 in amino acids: CASSLLAGGPADTQYF. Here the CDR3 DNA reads TGTGCCAGCAGTTTATTAGCGGGGGGGCCCGCAGATACGCAGTATTTT.

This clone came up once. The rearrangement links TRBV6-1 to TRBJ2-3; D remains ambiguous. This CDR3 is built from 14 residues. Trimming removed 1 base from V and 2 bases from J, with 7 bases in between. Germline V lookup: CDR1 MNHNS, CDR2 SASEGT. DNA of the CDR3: TGTGCCAGCAGTGAAGGTTTTAACACAGATACGCAGTATTTT. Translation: CASSEGFNTDTQYF.

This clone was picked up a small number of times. The CDR3 DNA sequence: TGTGCCAGCAGCTTGATGTTGGGTGGCTCACCCCTCCACTTT. Amino acids: CASSLMLGGSPLHF. V and J are TRBV5-6 and TRBJ1-6; D remains unclear. Trimming took off 1 base at V and 10 bases at J, with 12 bases between the two ends. The CDR3 has 14 residues. The germline V gene encodes CDR1 SGHDT and CDR2 YYEEEE.

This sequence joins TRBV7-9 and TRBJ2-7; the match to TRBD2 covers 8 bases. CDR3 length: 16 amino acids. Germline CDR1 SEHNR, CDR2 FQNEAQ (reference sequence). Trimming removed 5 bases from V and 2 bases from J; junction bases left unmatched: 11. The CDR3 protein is CASSPELAVNPYEQYF. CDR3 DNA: TGTGCCAGCAGCCCGGAACTAGCGGTAAATCCCTACGAGCAGTACTTC.

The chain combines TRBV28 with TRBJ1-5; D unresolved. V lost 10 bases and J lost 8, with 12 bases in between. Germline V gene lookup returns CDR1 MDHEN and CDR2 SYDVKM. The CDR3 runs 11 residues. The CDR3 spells CATSRVEPQHF. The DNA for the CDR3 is TGTGCCACCTCCAGAGTCGAGCCCCAGCATTTT.

CDR3 DNA sequence: TGTGCCAGCAGCTTAAAGGGGGTCTCCTACGAGCAGTACTTC. It translates to CASSLKGVSYEQYF. The V and J genes are TRBV7-8 and TRBJ2-7; a weak D match, TRBD1 (6 bases). The CDR3 loop spans 14 amino acids. Per germline, CDR1 SGHVS and CDR2 FQNEAQ. V lost 2 bases, J lost 0 bases, and 8 bases lay in between.

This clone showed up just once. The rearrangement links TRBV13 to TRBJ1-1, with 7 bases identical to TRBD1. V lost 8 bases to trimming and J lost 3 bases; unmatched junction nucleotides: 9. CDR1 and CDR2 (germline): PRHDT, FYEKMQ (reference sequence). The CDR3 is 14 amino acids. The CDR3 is CASAYRGPDTEAFF. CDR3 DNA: TGTGCCAGCGCATACAGGGGTCCCGACACTGAAGCTTTCTTT.

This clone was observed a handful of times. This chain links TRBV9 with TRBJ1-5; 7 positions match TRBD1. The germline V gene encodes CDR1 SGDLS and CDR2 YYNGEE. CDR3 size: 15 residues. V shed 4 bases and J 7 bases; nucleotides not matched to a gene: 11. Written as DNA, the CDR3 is TGTGCCAGCAGCCCATCAGGGACAGTAGGCCAGCCCCAGCATTTT. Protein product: CASSPSGTVGQPQHF.

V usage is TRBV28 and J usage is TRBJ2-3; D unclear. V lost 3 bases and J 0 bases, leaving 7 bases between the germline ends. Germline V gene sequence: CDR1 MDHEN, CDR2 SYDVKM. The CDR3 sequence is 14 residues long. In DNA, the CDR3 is TGTGCCAGCAGTTTTGAGGAAAGCACAGATACGCAGTATTTT. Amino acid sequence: CASSFEESTDTQYF.

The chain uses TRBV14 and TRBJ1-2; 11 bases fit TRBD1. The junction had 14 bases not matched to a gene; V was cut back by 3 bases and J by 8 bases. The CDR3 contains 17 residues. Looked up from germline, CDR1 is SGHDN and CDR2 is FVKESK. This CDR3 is CASSQDPTGTGGQGYTF. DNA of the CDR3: TGTGCCAGCAGCCAGGACCCTACCGGGACAGGGGGTCAAGGCTACACCTTC.

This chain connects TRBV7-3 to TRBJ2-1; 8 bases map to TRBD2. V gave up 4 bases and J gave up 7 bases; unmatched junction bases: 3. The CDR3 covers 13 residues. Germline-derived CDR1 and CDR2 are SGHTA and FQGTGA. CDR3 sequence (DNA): TGTGCCAGCAGCTCGGGACTAGAGAATGAGCAGTTCTTC. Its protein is CASSSGLENEQFF.

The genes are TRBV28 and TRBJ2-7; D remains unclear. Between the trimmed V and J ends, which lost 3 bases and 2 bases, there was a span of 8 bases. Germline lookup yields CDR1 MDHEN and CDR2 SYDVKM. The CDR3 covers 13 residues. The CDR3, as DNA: TGTGCCAGCAGTTTGGGCAGCGCCTACGAGCAGTACTTC. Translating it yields CASSLGSAYEQYF.

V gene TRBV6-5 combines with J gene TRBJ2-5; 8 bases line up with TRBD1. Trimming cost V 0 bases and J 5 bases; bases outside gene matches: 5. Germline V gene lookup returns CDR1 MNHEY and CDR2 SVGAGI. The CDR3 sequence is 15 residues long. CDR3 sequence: CASSYSDRVKETQYF. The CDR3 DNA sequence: TGTGCCAGCAGTTACTCGGACAGGGTGAAGGAGACCCAGTACTTC.

Here the CDR3 DNA reads TGCGCCAGCAGCCCGACAGGGGATCTATACACCGGGGAGCTGTTTTTT. Amino acid sequence: CASSPTGDLYTGELFF. The rearrangement uses TRBV4-3 and TRBJ2-2, with TRBD1 identical over 8 bases. This CDR3 is 16 amino acids long. Losses at the gene ends were 4 bases for V and 3 bases for J; bases not matched to a gene: 7. Germline CDR1 LGHNA, CDR2 YSLEER.

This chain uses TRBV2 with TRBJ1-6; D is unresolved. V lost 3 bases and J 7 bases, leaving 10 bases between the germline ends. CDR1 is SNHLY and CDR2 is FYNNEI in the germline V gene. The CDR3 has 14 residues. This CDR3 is CASSDEGWNSPLHF. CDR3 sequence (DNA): TGTGCCAGCAGTGACGAGGGTTGGAATTCACCCCTCCACTTT.

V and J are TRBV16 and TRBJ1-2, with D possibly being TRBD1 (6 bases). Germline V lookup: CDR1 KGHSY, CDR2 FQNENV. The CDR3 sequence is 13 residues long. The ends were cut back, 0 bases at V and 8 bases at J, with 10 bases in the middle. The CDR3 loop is CASSQSGQQGYTF. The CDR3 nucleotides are TGTGCCAGCAGCCAATCAGGACAGCAGGGCTACACCTTC.

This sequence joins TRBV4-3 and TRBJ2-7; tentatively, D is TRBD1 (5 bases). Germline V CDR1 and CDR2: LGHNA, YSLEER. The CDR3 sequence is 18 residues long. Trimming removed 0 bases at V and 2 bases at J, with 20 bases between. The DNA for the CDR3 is TGCGCCAGCAGCCAAGATTACACCCTAGGAGACAGTACCTACGAGCAGTACTTC. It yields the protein CASSQDYTLGDSTYEQYF.

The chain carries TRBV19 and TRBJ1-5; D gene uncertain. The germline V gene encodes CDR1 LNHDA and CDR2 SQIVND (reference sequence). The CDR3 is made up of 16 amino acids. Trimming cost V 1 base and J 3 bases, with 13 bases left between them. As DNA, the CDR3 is TGTGCCAGTAGTATAGGTTTGGGCGCCGACAATCAGCCCCAGCATTTT. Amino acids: CASSIGLGADNQPQHF. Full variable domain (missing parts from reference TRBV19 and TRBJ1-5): DGGITQSPKYLFRKEGQNVTLSCEQNLNHDAMYWYRQDPGQGLRLIYYSQIVNDFQKGDIAEGYSVSREKKESFPLTVTSAQKNPTAFYLCASSIGLGADNQPQHFGDGTRLSIL.

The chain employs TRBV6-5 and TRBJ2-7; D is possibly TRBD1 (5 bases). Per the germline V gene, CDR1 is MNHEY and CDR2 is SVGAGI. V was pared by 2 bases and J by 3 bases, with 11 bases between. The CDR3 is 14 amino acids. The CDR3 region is CASSYGPGFYEQYF. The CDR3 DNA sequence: TGTGCCAGCAGTTACGGGCCAGGGTTCTACGAGCAGTACTTC.

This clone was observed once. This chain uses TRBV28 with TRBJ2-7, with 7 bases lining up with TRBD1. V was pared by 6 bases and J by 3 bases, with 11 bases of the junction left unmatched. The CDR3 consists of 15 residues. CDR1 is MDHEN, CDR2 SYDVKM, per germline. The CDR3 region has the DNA TGTGCCAGCAGCCTGCCGGGACAGTCGGACTACGAGCAGTACTTC. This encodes CASSLPGQSDYEQYF.

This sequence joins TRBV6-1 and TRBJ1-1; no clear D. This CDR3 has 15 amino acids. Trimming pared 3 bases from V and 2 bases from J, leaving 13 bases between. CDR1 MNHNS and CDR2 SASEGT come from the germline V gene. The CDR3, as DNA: TGTGCCAGCAGTGAGGCACCAGTACTCAACACTGAAGCTTTCTTT. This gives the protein CASSEAPVLNTEAFF.

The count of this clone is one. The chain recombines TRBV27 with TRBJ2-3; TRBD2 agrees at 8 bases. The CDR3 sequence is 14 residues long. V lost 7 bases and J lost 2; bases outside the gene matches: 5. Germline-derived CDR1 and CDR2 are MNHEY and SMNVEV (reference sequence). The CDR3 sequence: CASNGAGVTDTQYF. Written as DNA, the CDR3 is TGTGCCAGCAACGGAGCGGGAGTCACAGATACGCAGTATTTT.

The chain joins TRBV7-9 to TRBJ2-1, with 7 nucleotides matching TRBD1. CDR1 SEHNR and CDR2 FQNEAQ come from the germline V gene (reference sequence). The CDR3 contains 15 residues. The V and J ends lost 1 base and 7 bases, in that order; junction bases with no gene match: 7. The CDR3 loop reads CASSLGDSRGNEQFF. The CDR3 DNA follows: TGTGCCAGCAGCTTAGGGGACAGTCGAGGGAATGAGCAGTTCTTC.

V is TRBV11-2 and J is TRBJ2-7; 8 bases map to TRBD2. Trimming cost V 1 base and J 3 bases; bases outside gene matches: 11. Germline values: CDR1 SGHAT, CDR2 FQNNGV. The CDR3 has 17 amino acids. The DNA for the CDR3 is TGTGCCAGCAGCTTAGGCGGTAGCGGGGACTCCTACTACGAGCAGTACTTC. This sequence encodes CASSLGGSGDSYYEQYF. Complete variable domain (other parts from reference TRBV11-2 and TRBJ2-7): EAGVAQSPRYKIIEKRQSVAFWCNPISGHATLYWYQQILGQGPKLLIQFQNNGVVDDSQLPKDRFSAERLKGVDSTLKIQPAKLEDSAVYLCASSLGGSGDSYYEQYFGPGTRLTVT.

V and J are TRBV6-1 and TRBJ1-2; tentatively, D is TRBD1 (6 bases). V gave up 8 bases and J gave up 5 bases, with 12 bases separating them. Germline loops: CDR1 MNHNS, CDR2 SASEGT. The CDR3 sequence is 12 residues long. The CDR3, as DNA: TGTGCCAGCGGGGGGCCCATGTATGGCTACACCTTC. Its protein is CASGGPMYGYTF.

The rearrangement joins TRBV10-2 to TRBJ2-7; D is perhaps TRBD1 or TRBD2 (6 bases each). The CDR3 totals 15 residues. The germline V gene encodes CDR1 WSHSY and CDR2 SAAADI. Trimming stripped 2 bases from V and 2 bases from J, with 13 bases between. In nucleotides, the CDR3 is TGCGCCAGCAGTGAGAGGGGGGAGTCCGCCTACGAGCAGTACTTC. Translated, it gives CASSERGESAYEQYF.

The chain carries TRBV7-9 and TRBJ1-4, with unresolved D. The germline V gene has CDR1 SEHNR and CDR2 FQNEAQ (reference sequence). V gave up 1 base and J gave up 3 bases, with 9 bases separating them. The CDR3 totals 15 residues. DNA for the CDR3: TGTGCCAGCAGCTTAGTGGTGGGGTCTAATGAAAAACTGTTTTTT. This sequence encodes CASSLVVGSNEKLFF.